A selection of T cell receptor beta chains follows, all from one sample in a study of cytotoxic CD8 clonotypes in ibrutinib-treated CLL. The method was immunoSEQ multiplex PCR; TCRdb's version includes in-frame clones alone and lacks a portion of them. Here the sample spans around 140,000 clones, 80% to 90% being singletons. Sequencing used PBMCs, obtained after 24 months of ibrutinib treatment. Receptors were obtained from a human donor with chronic lymphocytic leukemia. Both conserved end residues are part of each CDR3. D genes are given only for firm matches. Clone sizes are given selectively: once, few, many, or a class where the clone is expanded.

clone_size: .; d_call: .; j_call: TRBJ2-7; v_call: TRBV4-2; cdr3_nt: TGTGCCAGCAGCCAAGAAACCAGCCCGGGTTGGTTATACGAGCAGTACTTC; cdr3_aa: CASSQETSPGWLYEQYF
clone_size: .; d_call: .; j_call: TRBJ2-7; v_call: TRBV7-2; cdr3_nt: TGTGCCAGCAGCTACAGGGTTCCCTACGAGCAGTACTTC; cdr3_aa: CASSYRVPYEQYF
clone_size: .; d_call: .; j_call: TRBJ1-4; v_call: TRBV7-9; cdr3_nt: TGTGCCAGCAGCCCATCTGGGACATCCGAAAAACTGTTTTTT; cdr3_aa: CASSPSGTSEKLFF
clone_size: once; d_call: TRBD1; j_call: TRBJ1-2; v_call: TRBV6-4; cdr3_nt: TGTGCCAGCAGTTTCAGAACAGGGGCGGGTGGCTACACCTTC; cdr3_aa: CASSFRTGAGGYTF
clone_size: once; d_call: TRBD2; j_call: TRBJ2-7; v_call: TRBV28; cdr3_nt: TGTGCCAGCACCGCGGGGGGCTACGAGCAGTACTTC; cdr3_aa: CASTAGGYEQYF
clone_size: .; d_call: TRBD1; j_call: TRBJ1-5; v_call: TRBV7-7; cdr3_nt: TGTGCTGCCCAGGGATTACAGGGGGAATGGAGCAATCAGCCCCAGCATTTT; cdr3_aa: CAAQGLQGEWSNQPQHF
clone_size: .; d_call: TRBD1; j_call: TRBJ1-4; v_call: TRBV4-3; cdr3_nt: TGCGCCAGCAGCCAAGGCATACAGGGGGGTAATGAAAAACTGTTTTTT; cdr3_aa: CASSQGIQGGNEKLFF
clone_size: .; d_call: .; j_call: TRBJ2-3; v_call: TRBV5-1; cdr3_nt: TGCGCCAGCCAGGACGCCTCAGCTACGCAGTATTTT; cdr3_aa: CASQDASATQYF
clone_size: .; d_call: .; j_call: TRBJ2-1; v_call: TRBV5-1; cdr3_nt: TGCGCCAGCAGCCAGTTGAGCGGTGAGCAGTTCTTC; cdr3_aa: CASSQLSGEQFF
clone_size: .; d_call: TRBD2; j_call: TRBJ2-3; v_call: TRBV27; cdr3_nt: TGTGCCAGCAGTTTAAGAGGGAGGGAGACAGATACGCAGTATTTT; cdr3_aa: CASSLRGRETDTQYF
clone_size: .; d_call: TRBD2; j_call: TRBJ2-3; v_call: TRBV4-1; cdr3_nt: TGCGCCAGCAGCCAAGAGCCCACGGGAGGGGGCACAGATACGCAGTATTTT; cdr3_aa: CASSQEPTGGGTDTQYF
clone_size: .; d_call: .; j_call: TRBJ2-7; v_call: TRBV29-1; cdr3_nt: TGCAGCGTTGAGCCAGGGGGGGACGAGCAGTACTTC; cdr3_aa: CSVEPGGDEQYF
clone_size: .; d_call: .; j_call: TRBJ2-5; v_call: TRBV29-1; cdr3_nt: TGCAGCGTTGGGTGGAGGGGGAGCGAGACCCAGTACTTC; cdr3_aa: CSVGWRGSETQYF
clone_size: .; d_call: .; j_call: TRBJ1-1; v_call: TRBV5-1; cdr3_nt: TGCGCCAGCAGCTTGGATTCCGGGGAAGCTTTCTTT; cdr3_aa: CASSLDSGEAFF
clone_size: .; d_call: TRBD1; j_call: TRBJ2-7; v_call: TRBV27; cdr3_nt: TGTGCCAGCAGTTTAGACAGGGGCTACGAGCAGTACTTC; cdr3_aa: CASSLDRGYEQYF
clone_size: few; d_call: TRBD1; j_call: TRBJ1-1; v_call: TRBV29-1; cdr3_nt: TGCAGCGTTGCGCGGCAGGGGGCGCAAGCTTTCTTT; cdr3_aa: CSVARQGAQAFF
clone_size: .; d_call: .; j_call: TRBJ1-5; v_call: TRBV6-4; cdr3_nt: TGTGCCACTGGGGGATCCCCACGTTGGGATCAGCCCCAGCATTTT; cdr3_aa: CATGGSPRWDQPQHF
clone_size: once; d_call: .; j_call: TRBJ1-5; v_call: TRBV18; cdr3_nt: TGTGCCAGCTCACTGGGCCCCGATCAGCCCCAGCATTTT; cdr3_aa: CASSLGPDQPQHF
clone_size: once; d_call: .; j_call: TRBJ2-4; v_call: TRBV7-2; cdr3_nt: TGTGCCAGCAGCTTAGCATGGGACATTCAGTACTTC; cdr3_aa: CASSLAWDIQYF
clone_size: .; d_call: TRBD1; j_call: TRBJ2-1; v_call: TRBV5-1; cdr3_nt: TGCGCCAGCAGCTCGGGACAGAGGAGCTCCTACAATGAGCAGTTCTTC; cdr3_aa: CASSSGQRSSYNEQFF
clone_size: .; d_call: .; j_call: TRBJ1-6; v_call: TRBV5-1; cdr3_nt: TGCGCCAGCAGCCGACTTGGGGGGGATAATTCACCCCTCCACTTT; cdr3_aa: CASSRLGGDNSPLHF
clone_size: .; d_call: .; j_call: TRBJ1-5; v_call: TRBV7-9; cdr3_nt: TGTGCCAGCAGCTTCGGTTATAGCAATCAGCCCCAGCATTTT; cdr3_aa: CASSFGYSNQPQHF
clone_size: .; d_call: .; j_call: TRBJ1-2; v_call: TRBV4-2; cdr3_nt: TGTGCCAGCAGCCAAGATCGGGTTAGGCAGGGCTATGGCTACACCTTC; cdr3_aa: CASSQDRVRQGYGYTF
clone_size: .; d_call: .; j_call: TRBJ2-2; v_call: TRBV5-4; cdr3_nt: TGTGCCAGCAGCCAAGAAGGAGGAATTAACACCGGGGAGCTGTTTTTT; cdr3_aa: CASSQEGGINTGELFF
clone_size: .; d_call: .; j_call: TRBJ1-5; v_call: TRBV28; cdr3_nt: TGTGCCAGCAGCTTAGAAGGGGGGAGGTATTCGCCCCAGCATTTT; cdr3_aa: CASSLEGGRYSPQHF
clone_size: .; d_call: TRBD2; j_call: TRBJ2-7; v_call: TRBV15; cdr3_nt: TGTGCCACCAGCAGCCCCTCGGGCTTCGGGGGGGAGCAGTACTTC; cdr3_aa: CATSSPSGFGGEQYF
clone_size: .; d_call: .; j_call: TRBJ1-4; v_call: TRBV28; cdr3_nt: TGTGCCAGCAGCGTGTTGCAGACTGCAACTAATGAAAAACTGTTTTTT; cdr3_aa: CASSVLQTATNEKLFF
clone_size: .; d_call: .; j_call: TRBJ2-5; v_call: TRBV10-2; cdr3_nt: TGCGCCAGCCACGTGGGGGGAGAGACCCAGTACTTC; cdr3_aa: CASHVGGETQYF
clone_size: .; d_call: .; j_call: TRBJ2-7; v_call: TRBV7-2; cdr3_nt: TGTGCCAGCGGGGACCGCGTATCCTACGAGCAGTACTTC; cdr3_aa: CASGDRVSYEQYF
clone_size: .; d_call: .; j_call: TRBJ2-1; v_call: TRBV7-3; cdr3_nt: TGTGCCAGCAGCTTAAGCGGAGCCTACAATGAGCAGTTCTTC; cdr3_aa: CASSLSGAYNEQFF
clone_size: few; d_call: TRBD1; j_call: TRBJ1-2; v_call: TRBV4-3; cdr3_nt: TGCGCCAGCAGCCGCGGACAGGGGGCTGGAGGCTACACCTTC; cdr3_aa: CASSRGQGAGGYTF
clone_size: .; d_call: .; j_call: TRBJ1-5; v_call: TRBV19; cdr3_nt: TGTGCCAGTAGTATCGTGACAGGCCCCGGAAGGAGAGCTCAGCCCCAGCATTTT; cdr3_aa: CASSIVTGPGRRAQPQHF
clone_size: .; d_call: .; j_call: TRBJ2-1; v_call: TRBV12-5; cdr3_nt: TGTGCTAGTGGTTTGGTAGTGGGAGGGGGCTTCAATGAGCAGTTCTTC; cdr3_aa: CASGLVVGGGFNEQFF
clone_size: .; d_call: TRBD2; j_call: TRBJ2-1; v_call: TRBV2; cdr3_nt: TGTGCCAGCAGGGGATTCGGGACTAGCGGGAGGAGTGAGCAGTTCTTC; cdr3_aa: CASRGFGTSGRSEQFF
clone_size: .; d_call: .; j_call: TRBJ1-4; v_call: TRBV18; cdr3_nt: TGTGCCAGCTCACCTACAGGGCGCGCTAATGAAAAACTGTTTTTT; cdr3_aa: CASSPTGRANEKLFF
clone_size: .; d_call: TRBD2; j_call: TRBJ2-1; v_call: TRBV2; cdr3_nt: TGTGCCAGCAGTGAAGCTCGACTAGCGGGAGAGGGTGAGCAGTTCTTC; cdr3_aa: CASSEARLAGEGEQFF
clone_size: .; d_call: .; j_call: TRBJ2-2; v_call: TRBV28; cdr3_nt: TGTGCCAGCAAATTGGGACTTTTCACCGGGGAGCTGTTTTTT; cdr3_aa: CASKLGLFTGELFF
clone_size: .; d_call: TRBD1; j_call: TRBJ1-4; v_call: TRBV11-1; cdr3_nt: TGTGCCAGCAGCCTGGGACAGGCCGAAAAACTGTTTTTT; cdr3_aa: CASSLGQAEKLFF
clone_size: few; d_call: TRBD1; j_call: TRBJ2-7; v_call: TRBV27; cdr3_nt: TGTGCCAGCAGTTATCGGGGGACAGGGGGCGGCTACGAGCAGTACTTC; cdr3_aa: CASSYRGTGGGYEQYF
clone_size: .; d_call: .; j_call: TRBJ2-7; v_call: TRBV11-2; cdr3_nt: TGTGCCAGCAGCTTAGACCGGACTTCCTACGAGCAGTACTTC; cdr3_aa: CASSLDRTSYEQYF
clone_size: .; d_call: .; j_call: TRBJ2-4; v_call: TRBV27; cdr3_nt: TGTGCCAGCACGCGGGACAGCTTAGCCAAAAACATTCAGTACTTC; cdr3_aa: CASTRDSLAKNIQYF
clone_size: .; d_call: .; j_call: TRBJ2-7; v_call: TRBV7-2; cdr3_nt: TGTGCCAGCAGCTTTAGGGACTACGAGCAGTACTTC; cdr3_aa: CASSFRDYEQYF
clone_size: .; d_call: .; j_call: TRBJ1-1; v_call: TRBV10-3; cdr3_nt: TGTGCCATCAGTGAGGTGGGGGGACGGACTGAAGCTTTCTTT; cdr3_aa: CAISEVGGRTEAFF
clone_size: .; d_call: TRBD1; j_call: TRBJ2-1; v_call: TRBV7-2; cdr3_nt: TGTGCCAGCAGCTTCCGACAGGGGGTACTCAGCTCCTACAATGAGCAGTTCTTC; cdr3_aa: CASSFRQGVLSSYNEQFF
clone_size: .; d_call: .; j_call: TRBJ1-1; v_call: TRBV11-2; cdr3_nt: TGTGCCAGCAACTTACCCCTTGGGGAAGCTTTCTTT; cdr3_aa: CASNLPLGEAFF
clone_size: .; d_call: .; j_call: TRBJ1-2; v_call: TRBV6-5; cdr3_nt: TGTGCCAGCAAAGGGCCAGGGATCTTTGGCTACACCTTC; cdr3_aa: CASKGPGIFGYTF